This T cell receptor beta chain appears in the sequencing data of a study of T cell responses to AZD1222 COVID-19 vaccine (dated by TCRdb to the early 2020s). As for the study more broadly: TCR sequencing covered roughly 230 trial participants: 200 to 220 given two doses of AZD1222 and about 26 given two doses of MenACWY control vaccine. Trial participants were enrolled by age into subgroups of 18-55, 56-69 and 70-plus years, and around 150, 28 and 57 TCR-sequenced participants, respectively, were included in these subgroups. Summary of the overall study and its limitations: In the small 56-69-year group, the increase in depth fell short of significance, most likely because of low power. Reportedly, almost half of the unique spike-specific TCRs recognized epitopes lying outside the regions that are mutated in the B.1.351 and B.1.1.7 variants. Conclusions about previously exposed vaccinees were limited because only six AZD1222 recipients were SARS-CoV-2 seropositive at baseline. After two AZD1222 doses, spike-specific TCR breadth and depth were significantly higher than at day 0 and than in MenACWY recipients. CD4 TCRs associated with the vaccine covered the entire spike protein, and the dominant responses were in regions 160-218 and 743-854. Because no day 14 peak-response samples were available, repertoires were characterized only after the peak T cell response. Participants were mostly white British, with more females than males. The authors suggested clonal diversity may have been underestimated.

Explained via the paper, the time point label denotes: about 28 days (+/-7) after the second vaccine dose. Because spike-specific TCR depth and breadth did not differ between the two schedules, AZD1222 recipients who got a second dose at roughly 4 weeks were pooled with those who got a second dose at roughly 12 weeks. Vaccinee samples came from UK trials COV001 and COV002, including a single-blind randomized controlled phase 2/3 trial of AZD1222 (ChAdOx1 nCoV-19) in healthy adults. Trial participant PBMC samples were collected at day 0 and day 28 after the second dose for TCRbeta chain sequencing. As concerns this clone: Its antigen has not been determined. No base quality information exists; no much larger clone differs at one position.

The CDR3 regions of human TCRbeta chains were analyzed by immunosequencing. The published analysis was carried out like this. Repertoire TCRs were checked for matches against a reference library of SARS-CoV-2-specific TCRs that had been generated using the MIRA antigen-specificity platform. Breadth meant the fraction of unique TCRs that were SARS-CoV-2-associated, whereas depth meant the fraction of total T cells that were SARS-CoV-2-associated. Using the MIRA data, every spike-specific TCR was mapped to the spike region that the TCR reacted to and assigned to either a CD4 or a CD8 class. Log10-transformed breadth and depth values were compared by one-way ANOVA with Sidak's multiple comparisons tests. Sourced from immuneACCESS, this table was stored by TCRdb with only in-frame sequences that have V and J called. A share of the clones is absent; for the studies checked, an unresolved V gene accounts for under half, and the remainder has no known explanation. V and J calls and clone size are copied from that table; D and trimming were computed from the DNA. This sample holds 120,000 to 150,000 clones; about 90% were observed only once. The ten largest clones add up to over 3% of the sample.

The CDR3 goes from the cysteine to the phenylalanine over 13 residues. Just CDR3 DNA is preserved here, 39 bases in frame from base 1. V was cut back by 5 bases and J by 3 bases, leaving a gap of 11 bases between them. The CDR1 and CDR2 encoded by the germline V gene are SGHTA and FQGTGA. This clonotype originated in an adult who received the AZD1222 COVID-19 vaccine. This sequence uses TRBV7-3 and TRBJ2-7; the D gene identity is not certain. Source: peripheral blood, taken 28 days after the second AZD1222 dose. At the DNA level, the sequence is TGTGCCAGCAGCAGCAATTCGGGCTACGAGCAGTACTTC. Translated, this gives CASSSNSGYEQYF.